This TCR beta chain was sequenced in a study of cytomegalovirus exposure and HLA in healthy donors. Study results and caveats: In vitro, three CMV-associated chains proved specific for CMV antigens.

This clone occurred a few times. Its antigen is currently unknown. Germline V lookup: CDR1 SNHLY, CDR2 FYNNEI. There are 10 residues in the CDR3. Trimming removed 7 bases from V and 5 bases from J, with 6 bases in between. Profiling relied on immunoSEQ multiplex PCR, and the TCRdb table lists in-frame clones only, not all of them. The sample lists under 250,000 clones, around nine tenths occurring once. The chain uses TRBV2 and TRBJ2-7, with D possibly TRBD1 on 5 matching bases. This TCR was sampled from a man between 18 and 35 years old in good health and CMV-seronegative. Sequencing was performed on PBMCs. The CDR3 bases are TGTGCCAGCAAAGGGGACGAGCAGTACTTC. Translation: CASKGDEQYF.